One sample yielded the 25 T cell receptor beta chains listed below, sequenced in a study of identical twins (dated by TCRdb to the mid-2010s). The library relied on 5' RACE. The run used an Illumina HiSeq 2000. TCRdb redid the processing of the public reads, applying fastp at Q25 and MiXCR, and retained in-frame beta chains. Each entry is one CDR3 protein sequence, shown with its most common DNA and genes. Counted in this sample were about 210,000 distinct CDR3 sequences; 9.4% of them appeared once. The ten biggest clones cover about 5.2% of the sample. The sequenced sample consisted of memory (CD45RO+) T cells sorted from blood. The cell subset or site label for this specimen denotes: CD45RO+ enriched T cells. Receptors were obtained from a woman aged 18-29 years in good health.

The chain uses TRBV6-1 and TRBJ2-5, with 12 bases aligning to TRBD2. V gave up 5 bases and J gave up 8 bases; unmatched junction bases: 15. Germline values: CDR1 MNHNS, CDR2 SASEGT. The CDR3 loop spans 17 amino acids. In DNA, the CDR3 is TGTGCCAGCAGTCAAACACCTCGGACTAGCGGGGTCCTAACCCAGTACTTC. Amino acid sequence: CASSQTPRTSGVLTQYF.

This clonotype was counted ten times or more. The V call is TRBV12-3 or TRBV12-4, the J call TRBJ2-7; D is possibly TRBD2 (6 bases). This CDR3 is built from 14 residues. V dropped 5 bases and J dropped 3 bases, with 14 bases sitting between them. For the CDR3, the DNA is TGTGCCAGCAGTCCCGGGGGTTCTCTCTACGAGCAGTACTTC. Residues: CASSPGGSLYEQYF.

The chain couples TRBV28 to TRBJ1-5, with TRBD1 identical over 10 bases. The CDR3 length is 16 residues. V lost 5 bases and J lost 4; bases outside the gene matches: 8. The germline V gene has CDR1 MDHEN and CDR2 SYDVKM. CDR3 sequence: CASSRDRGASNQPQHF. The DNA for the CDR3 is TGTGCCAGCAGTCGGGACAGGGGCGCTTCTAATCAGCCCCAGCATTTT.

At least ten counts were recorded for this clonotype. This chain joins TRBV7-2 and TRBJ2-6, with 8 bases identical to TRBD1. Germline trimming cut 5 bases from V and 0 bases from J; bases unmatched to any gene: 3. The CDR3 sequence is 16 residues long. Per germline, CDR1 SGHTA and CDR2 FQGNSA. In DNA, the CDR3 is TGTGCCAGCAGCCGAACAGGGGGCTCTGGGGCCAACGTCCTGACTTTC. This translates into CASSRTGGSGANVLTF.

This clonotype was recorded at least ten times. The chain couples TRBV7-2 to TRBJ2-3, with TRBD2 matching 7 bases. The CDR3 contains 13 residues. Trimming removed 2 bases from V and 5 bases from J; junction bases left unmatched: 1. Germline CDR1 is SGHTA and CDR2 is FQGNSA. CDR3 DNA sequence: TGTGCCAGCAGCTTACGGGAGGTAGATACGCAGTATTTT. It translates to CASSLREVDTQYF.

In DNA, the CDR3 is TGTGCCAGCAGTTACTTGGGCTCGCACAATGAGCAGTTCTTC. Translation gives CASSYLGSHNEQFF. The genes are TRBV6-5 and TRBJ2-1; the D is unclear. The CDR3 consists of 14 residues. The V gene lost 1 base and the J gene lost 5 bases, with 9 bases spanning the gap. Germline V gene sequence: CDR1 MNHEY, CDR2 SVGAGI.

The chain couples TRBV20-1 to TRBJ2-7; D may be TRBD2 (6 bases). The CDR3 is made up of 15 amino acids. Germline CDR1 DFQATT, CDR2 SNEGSKA (reference sequence). Trimming removed 0 bases at V and 0 bases at J, with 12 bases between. CDR3 in DNA: TGCAGTGCTAGAGACAGTGCGGGATACTCCTACGAGCAGTACTTC. It encodes CSARDSAGYSYEQYF.

In its sample, this clonotype was seen many times. J is TRBJ2-3 and V is TRBV7-9; TRBD1 agrees at 10 bases. There are 14 residues in the CDR3. V was pared by 6 bases and J by 2 bases, with 2 bases of the junction left unmatched. CDR1 SEHNR and CDR2 FQNEAQ come from the germline V gene (reference sequence). CDR3: CASRRQGATDTQYF. Written as DNA, the CDR3 is TGTGCCAGCAGGCGACAGGGGGCCACAGATACGCAGTATTTT.

This clonotype was recorded a few times. The chain uses TRBV6-1 and TRBJ2-1; 12 positions match TRBD2. V trimming: 9 bases; J trimming: 7 bases; junction bases outside the gene matches: 7. Germline V lookup: CDR1 MNHNS, CDR2 SASEGT. This CDR3 region has 14 residues. CDR3 region: CASEASGRANEQFF. The CDR3 nucleotides are TGTGCCAGTGAGGCTAGCGGGAGGGCAAATGAGCAGTTCTTC.

This clonotype was detected a few times. The chain links TRBV7-2 to TRBJ1-6; no firm D call. The CDR3 covers 13 residues. Germline lookup yields CDR1 SGHTA and CDR2 FQGNSA. Trimming took 1 base from V and 13 from J, leaving 11 bases between them. This chain's CDR3 is CASSLDPWSPLHF. CDR3 DNA: TGTGCCAGCAGCTTAGATCCTTGGTCTCCCCTCCACTTT.

This clonotype appeared a few times. One end of the junction fails to match germline, which may point to a read error. The chain is built from TRBV7-7 and TRBJ2-3, with D perhaps being TRBD1 or TRBD2 (6 bases each). The CDR3 has 13 amino acids. Per the germline V gene, CDR1 is SSHAT and CDR2 is FNYEAQ (reference sequence). The CDR3 sequence: CASSPTKGGTQYF. For the CDR3, the DNA is TGTGCTAGCAGCCCAACCAAGGGGGGTACGCAGTATTTT.

This clonotype was detected a few times. This chain joins TRBV7-2 and TRBJ2-1, with D perhaps assigned TRBD1 or TRBD2 (7 bases each). Germline lookup yields CDR1 SGHTA and CDR2 FQGNSA. The CDR3 covers 14 residues. Trimming took off 5 bases at V and 7 bases at J, with 15 bases between the two ends. CDR3 nucleotide sequence: TGTGCCAGCAGCGCAGGGGGAGGGCAAAATGAGCAGTTCTTC. Translating gives CASSAGGGQNEQFF.

The rearrangement joins TRBV11-3 to TRBJ2-7, with 9 bases lining up with TRBD2. Losses at the gene ends were 4 bases for V and 4 bases for J; bases not matched to a gene: 11. This CDR3 contains 16 residues. CDR1 and CDR2 from the germline V gene are SGHNT and YENEEA. Here the CDR3 reads CASSSTTSGSGYEQYF. The CDR3 nucleotides read TGTGCCAGCAGCTCCACTACTAGCGGGTCTGGTTACGAGCAGTACTTC.

This clonotype occurred many times. The chain couples TRBV10-3 to TRBJ2-7; 10 nucleotides align to TRBD2. The CDR3 is 16 amino acids. Trimming took 10 bases from V and 0 from J; bases not matched to a gene: 12. Germline CDR1 ENHRY, CDR2 SYGVKD. This CDR3 reads CATRALLAGSSYEQYF. DNA for the CDR3: TGTGCCACGAGAGCCTTACTAGCGGGAAGCTCCTACGAGCAGTACTTC.

This clonotype was seen ten or more times. The genes are TRBV12-3 or TRBV12-4 and TRBJ2-1; the D gene is possibly TRBD2 (6 bases). The V and J ends lost 3 bases and 9 bases respectively, with 15 bases between them. CDR3 size: 14 residues. The CDR3 region is CASSLEPKEGEQFF. The CDR3 DNA reads as TGTGCCAGCAGTTTGGAACCCAAGGAGGGTGAGCAGTTCTTC.

At least ten counts were recorded for this clonotype. The chain is built from TRBV5-1 and TRBJ2-5; D unresolved. Trimming took 5 bases from V and 0 from J, leaving 8 bases between them. The CDR3 is 13 amino acids. Germline V lookup: CDR1 SGHRS, CDR2 YFSETQ. CDR3 DNA: TGCGCCAGCAGTTTTTCATACCAAGAGACCCAGTACTTC. Translating gives CASSFSYQETQYF.

The sample holds a few counts of this clonotype. The J gene is TRBJ1-2, the V gene TRBV5-1; a weak D match, TRBD1 (5 bases). The CDR3 is 15 residues long. V was pared by 4 bases and J by 5 bases, with 18 bases between. CDR1 is SGHRS and CDR2 is YFSETQ in the germline V gene. The CDR3 nucleotides are TGCGCCAGCAGCCCCCGCTCAGGGATGGGGTATGGCTACACCTTC. This gives the protein CASSPRSGMGYGYTF.

This clonotype has only a few counts. The CDR3 reads CASNPDVGCEQYF. The CDR3 coding sequence is TGTGCCAGCAATCCAGACGTCGGGTGCGAGCAGTACTTC. The chain has TRBV3-1 and TRBJ2-7; D is unresolved. Per germline, CDR1 LGHDT and CDR2 YNNKEL (reference sequence). This CDR3 spans 13 amino acids. V dropped 7 bases and J dropped 6 bases, with 16 bases sitting between them.

This clonotype was seen at least ten times. The chain employs TRBV5-1 and TRBJ1-1; the match to TRBD1 covers 8 bases. Trimming cost V 6 bases and J 4 bases; bases outside gene matches: 14. The CDR3 totals 16 residues. Germline-derived CDR1 and CDR2 are SGHRS and YFSETQ. The CDR3 sequence is CASKSQGQVSSTEAFF. The DNA for the CDR3 is TGCGCCAGCAAATCTCAGGGACAGGTCTCGAGCACTGAAGCTTTCTTT.

Only a few counts were recorded for this clonotype. The chain links TRBV7-9 to TRBJ2-7; D is tentatively TRBD1 or TRBD2 (5 bases each). The CDR3 consists of 13 residues. Per the germline V gene, CDR1 is SEHNR and CDR2 is FQNEAQ (reference sequence). The germline V and J ends were trimmed by 4 bases and 2 bases, with 9 bases remaining between them. CDR3 residues: CASSSGRAYEQYF. CDR3 sequence (DNA): TGTGCCAGCAGCTCGGGACGGGCCTACGAGCAGTACTTC.

CDR3 sequence reads: CASSPLTSGSSYNEQFF. CDR3 DNA: TGTGCCAGCAGCCCCCTGACTAGCGGGAGCTCCTACAATGAGCAGTTCTTC. This chain joins TRBV3-1 and TRBJ2-1; 12 nucleotides agree with TRBD2. The CDR3 has 17 residues. The germline V gene encodes CDR1 LGHDT and CDR2 YNNKEL (reference sequence). The V and J ends lost 4 bases and 0 bases, in that order; junction bases with no gene match: 4.

In this sample, this clonotype turned up many times. V usage is TRBV7-3 and J usage is TRBJ2-1; perhaps TRBD2 as D (6 bases). CDR3 length: 12 amino acids. Trimming removed 3 bases from V and 6 bases from J, with 6 bases in between. CDR1 SGHTA and CDR2 FQGTGA come from the germline V gene. The CDR3 loop is CASSFSGNEQFF. Written as DNA, the CDR3 is TGTGCCAGCAGCTTTAGCGGCAATGAGCAGTTCTTC.

This clonotype was observed many times. The chain employs TRBV12-3 or TRBV12-4 and TRBJ1-1; 7 nucleotides align to TRBD1. The CDR3 runs to 15 residues. J was trimmed by 4 bases and V by 5 bases; bases with no gene match: 10. The chain's CDR3 is CASSHRQGGTTEAFF. CDR3 sequence (DNA): TGTGCCAGCAGTCACCGACAGGGAGGGACCACTGAAGCTTTCTTT.

As to this clonotype: Because the CDR3 is missing its conserved closing phenylalanine or tryptophan, this is likely a read error. V gene TRBV3-1 combines with J gene TRBJ1-1; D gene uncertain. The length of the CDR3 is 14 residues. Trimming cost V 0 bases and J 8 bases, with 13 bases left between them. Germline assignment: CDR1 LGHDT and CDR2 YNNKEL (reference sequence). The chain's CDR3 is CASSQERRKGEAFL. The CDR3 region has the DNA TGTGCCAGCAGCCAAGAACGTAGGAAGGGCGAAGCTTTCCTT.

This clonotype showed up just a few times. This chain joins TRBV12-3 or TRBV12-4 and TRBJ1-3, with 11 bases fitting TRBD1. The CDR3 has 16 residues. With V trimmed by 6 bases and J by 2 bases, 6 bases remained unmatched. The CDR3 loop is CASRPGQGAAGNTIYF. CDR3 nucleotide sequence: TGTGCCAGCAGACCCGGACAGGGGGCAGCTGGAAACACCATATATTTT.